The clone carrying this T cell receptor (beta chain) was seen only once. The CDR3 length is 14 residues. V was pared by 4 bases and J by 4 bases, with 4 bases of the junction left unmatched. The V gene's germline CDR1 is LNHNV and CDR2 YYDKDF (reference sequence). The sample belongs to a study of Ad26.COV2.S vaccination and SARS-CoV-2 variants. Treatment denoted: about 20 received Ad26.COV2.S at low or high dose, single or two shots; roughly five received placebo; per-sample allocation not given. Samples were taken on day 63 after the first vaccine or placebo injection. Here immunoSEQ multiplex PCR was the method, and the copy in TCRdb shows in-frame clones only, minus some. The table has roughly 300,000 clones, around 89% seen once.

The J gene is TRBJ2-3, the V gene TRBV15; 8 bases align to TRBD2. Material: peripheral blood, obtained in a trial of Ad26.COV2.S vaccine versus placebo. The clonotype comes from a person between 18 and 59 years old who received the Ad26.COV2.S COVID-19 vaccine or a placebo. DNA of the CDR3: TGTGCCACCAGCAATCCAGCGGGGGCAGATACGCAGTATTTT. Its protein is CATSNPAGADTQYF.